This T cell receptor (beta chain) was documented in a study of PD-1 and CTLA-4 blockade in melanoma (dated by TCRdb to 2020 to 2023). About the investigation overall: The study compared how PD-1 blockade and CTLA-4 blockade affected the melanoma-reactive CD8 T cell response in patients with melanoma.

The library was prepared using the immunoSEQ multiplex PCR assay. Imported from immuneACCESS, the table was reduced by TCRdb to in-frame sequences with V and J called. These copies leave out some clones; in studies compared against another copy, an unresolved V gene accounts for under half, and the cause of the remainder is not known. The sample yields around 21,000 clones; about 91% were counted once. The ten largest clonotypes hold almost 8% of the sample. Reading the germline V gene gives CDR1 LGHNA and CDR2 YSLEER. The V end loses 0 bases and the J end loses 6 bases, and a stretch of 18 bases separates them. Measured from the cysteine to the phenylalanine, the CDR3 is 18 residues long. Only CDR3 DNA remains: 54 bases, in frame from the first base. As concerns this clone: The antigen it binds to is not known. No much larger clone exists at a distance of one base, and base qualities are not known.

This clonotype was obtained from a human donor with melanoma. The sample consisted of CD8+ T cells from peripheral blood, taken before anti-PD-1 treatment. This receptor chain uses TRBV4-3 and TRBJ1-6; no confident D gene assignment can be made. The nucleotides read TGCGCCAGCAGCCAAGAAGTATTCGCGGGGTCATTTAATTCACCCCTCCACTTT. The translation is CASSQEVFAGSFNSPLHF.